These 11 T cell receptor beta chains were all obtained from the same sample, sequenced in a study of blood T cell repertoires in COVID-19. Clones were read by immunoSEQ multiplex PCR, and TCRdb kept only the in-frame ones, dropping some. The sample has 110,000 to 150,000 clones; approximately 91% are singletons. The sequenced material came from peripheral blood. These receptors all come from a man in his 70s with acute or convalescent COVID-19.

The rearrangement links TRBV5-6 to TRBJ1-2; perhaps TRBD1 as D (5 bases). The germline V gene encodes CDR1 SGHDT and CDR2 YYEEEE. The V end was cut by 5 bases, the J end by 4 bases, with 15 bases between. This CDR3 spans 14 amino acids. The DNA of the CDR3 is TGTGCCAGCAGTTTCGCCGGGGGAGGCTATGGCTACACCTTC. Translation: CASSFAGGGYGYTF.

The CDR3 loop reads CASIREAQTANYGYTF. The CDR3 DNA reads TGTGCCAGCATCCGGGAGGCCCAGACGGCTAACTATGGCTACACCTTC. The chain joins TRBV6-4 to TRBJ1-2; no clear D. Trimming cost V 7 bases and J 0 bases, with 18 bases left between them. CDR1 and CDR2 (germline): MRHNA, SNTAGT. This CDR3 has 16 residues.

This clone was counted ten times or more. The chain recombines TRBV7-9 with TRBJ1-5; D is unresolved. Trimming removed 6 bases at V and 2 bases at J, with 20 bases between. CDR3 size: 17 residues. Looked up from germline, CDR1 is SEHNR and CDR2 is FQNEAQ (reference sequence). The CDR3 DNA is TGTGCCAGCAGTAAAATAGAGGGCGAGGAGGGCAATCAGCCCCAGCATTTT. This sequence encodes CASSKIEGEEGNQPQHF.

The V call is TRBV2, the J call TRBJ2-6; the D gene is possibly TRBD1 (6 bases). The V and J ends lost 6 bases and 0 bases respectively, with 15 bases between them. This CDR3 is 17 amino acids long. Germline assignment: CDR1 SNHLY and CDR2 FYNNEI. The CDR3 DNA is TGTGCCAGCAGCGGGGACACCATTCTCTCTGGGGCCAACGTCCTGACTTTC. It yields the protein CASSGDTILSGANVLTF.

The J gene is TRBJ2-5, the V gene TRBV11-2, with 7 bases identical to TRBD2. The V segment lost 5 bases and the J segment 2 bases; nucleotides outside the gene matches: 8. CDR1 and CDR2 (germline): SGHAT, FQNNGV. The CDR3 is 15 amino acids. CDR3 sequence reads: CASSAIRGEQETQYF. CDR3 sequence (DNA): TGTGCCAGCAGCGCCATCCGGGGGGAACAAGAGACCCAGTACTTC.

V gene TRBV5-4 combines with J gene TRBJ1-2; TRBD1 might be the D (6 bases). Germline loops: CDR1 SGHNT, CDR2 YYREEE (reference sequence). V lost 4 bases and J lost 4, with 17 bases in between. CDR3 length: 15 residues. The CDR3: CASSGSTQGGYGYTF. The CDR3 nucleotides are TGTGCCAGCAGCGGGAGCACACAGGGCGGCTATGGCTACACCTTC.

The chain combines TRBV6-2 or TRBV6-3 with TRBJ2-1; D is ambiguous. Germline CDR1 reads MNHEY; CDR2 reads SVGEGT. V lost 5 bases, J lost 7 bases, and 9 bases lay in between. CDR3 length equals 12 residues. The CDR3 spells CASSAVVNEQFF. The CDR3 region has the DNA TGTGCCAGCAGTGCGGTAGTGAATGAGCAGTTCTTC.

This chain connects TRBV29-1 to TRBJ1-5; TRBD1 aligns across 9 bases. CDR3 length: 15 amino acids. Germline CDR1 and CDR2: SQVTM and ANQGSEA. V lost 6 bases, J lost 5 bases, and 11 bases stayed unmatched. Written as DNA, the CDR3 is TGCAGCGTAGTAACCACAGGGGGCCAGGATCAGCCCCAGCATTTT. It codes for CSVVTTGGQDQPQHF. Full variable domain (outside the CDR3, taken from reference TRBV29-1 and TRBJ1-5): SAVISQKPSRDICQRGTSLTIQCQVDSQVTMMFWYRQQPGQSLTLIATANQGSEATYESGFVIDKFPISRPNLTFSTLTVSNMSPEDSSIYLCSVVTTGGQDQPQHFGDGTRLSIL.

This rearrangement joins TRBV5-1 to TRBJ2-5, with TRBD1 matching over 9 bases. Germline V gene lookup returns CDR1 SGHRS and CDR2 YFSETQ. V was pared by 0 bases and J by 2 bases, with 8 bases of the junction left unmatched. The CDR3 totals 17 residues. The CDR3 spells CASSLAPGTGIQETQYF. The CDR3 DNA sequence: TGCGCCAGCAGCTTGGCCCCCGGGACAGGGATACAAGAGACCCAGTACTTC.

The chain links TRBV4-1 to TRBJ2-5, with 7 bases lining up with TRBD2. The V gene's germline CDR1 is MGHRA and CDR2 YSYEKL. Trimming removed 0 bases from V and 1 base from J; junction bases left unmatched: 11. The CDR3 totals 18 residues. The CDR3 loop reads CASSQDGGDYISQETQYF. The DNA of the CDR3 is TGCGCCAGCAGCCAAGATGGAGGGGACTACATATCCCAAGAGACCCAGTACTTC.

The count of this clone is one. The chain employs TRBV7-9 and TRBJ2-5; D is possibly TRBD2 (6 bases). Germline CDR1 is SEHNR and CDR2 is FQNEAQ (reference sequence). Trimming took 8 bases from V and 5 from J, leaving 15 bases between them. The CDR3 sequence is 13 residues long. Here the CDR3 reads CASGVGGAETQYF. The CDR3 DNA reads TGTGCCAGCGGAGTAGGCGGGGCGGAGACCCAGTACTTC.